These 20 T cell receptor beta chains originate from one sample sequenced in a study of blood T cell repertoires in COVID-19. Assay used: immunoSEQ multiplex PCR; TCRdb lists only in-frame clones, some missing. The sample carries about 260,000 clones, around 87% recorded once. What was sequenced was peripheral blood. These receptors all stem from a woman in her sixties or seventies with COVID-19, enrolled during active disease.

The CDR3 DNA reads as TGCAGCGTTGAAGAGTGGAAACTAGCGGGAGGAAGTTGGCGGTACAATGAGCAGTTCTTC. Translation: CSVEEWKLAGGSWRYNEQFF. The chain links TRBV29-1 to TRBJ2-1; 12 bases map to TRBD2. V dropped 0 bases and J dropped 4; count of bases not matched to a gene: 16. Germline V gene data show CDR1 as SQVTM and CDR2 as ANQGSEA. The CDR3 is 20 residues long.

The chain combines TRBV5-1 with TRBJ1-4; D remains unclear. CDR3 length equals 16 residues. Germline V gene data show CDR1 as SGHRS and CDR2 as YFSETQ. V gave up 4 bases and J gave up 0 bases, with 13 bases separating them. CDR3 residues: CASSPGREPTNEKLFF. CDR3 DNA: TGCGCCAGCAGCCCTGGCCGGGAGCCAACTAATGAAAAACTGTTTTTT.

The chain joins TRBV6-1 to TRBJ1-2; D gene ambiguous. The CDR3 is 15 residues long. V was trimmed by 1 base and J by 4 bases, leaving 13 bases between them. Germline values: CDR1 MNHNS, CDR2 SASEGT. In DNA, the CDR3 is TGTGCCAGCAGTGAAGACCAGGTTCAGACCTATGGCTACACCTTC. Its protein is CASSEDQVQTYGYTF.

This clone was detected only a few times. The chain has TRBV6-6 and TRBJ1-4; 11 bases agree with TRBD1. Germline CDR1 and CDR2: MNHNY and SVGAGI (reference sequence). The CDR3 length is 15 residues. Germline trimming cut 0 bases from V and 7 bases from J; bases unmatched to any gene: 1. CDR3: CASSYSGTGGEKLFF. CDR3 DNA sequence: TGTGCCAGCAGTTACTCGGGGACAGGGGGTGAAAAACTGTTTTTT.

The chain couples TRBV9 to TRBJ2-1; 7 bases align to TRBD2. Germline CDR1 is SGDLS and CDR2 is YYNGEE. Trimming at V came to 4 bases and at J to 0 bases, leaving 10 bases not matched to a gene. This CDR3 has 17 amino acids. CDR3 amino acids: CASSQLMGGSSYNEQFF. In DNA form, the CDR3 reads TGTGCCAGCAGCCAACTTATGGGAGGGAGCTCCTACAATGAGCAGTTCTTC. Variable domain in full (rest from reference TRBV9 and TRBJ2-1): DSGVTQTPKHLITATGQRVTLRCSPRSGDLSVYWYQQSLDQGLQFLIQYYNGEERAKGNILERFSAQQFPDLHSELNLSSLELGDSALYFCASSQLMGGSSYNEQFFGPGTRLTVL.

The rearrangement joins TRBV7-8 to TRBJ2-1; D may be TRBD1 (5 bases). Trimming took off 2 bases at V and 0 bases at J, with 11 bases between the two ends. The germline CDR1 and CDR2 sequences are SGHVS and FQNEAQ. This CDR3 is 16 amino acids long. CDR3 loop: CASSLLVRGSYNEQFF. The CDR3, as DNA: TGTGCCAGCAGCTTACTAGTTAGGGGCTCCTACAATGAGCAGTTCTTC.

This rearrangement joins TRBV30 to TRBJ1-1; D ambiguous. V dropped 0 bases and J dropped 10 bases, with 24 bases sitting between them. The germline CDR1 and CDR2 sequences are GTSNPN and SVGIG (reference sequence). The CDR3 has 16 residues. In DNA form, the CDR3 reads TGTGCCTGGAGTGTACCTGGCTTTATTTTTAACAGTTCAGCTTTCTTT. It codes for CAWSVPGFIFNSSAFF.

This chain uses TRBV12-3 or TRBV12-4 with TRBJ1-2, with 8 nucleotides matching TRBD1. V gave up 6 bases and J gave up 11 bases; unmatched junction bases: 5. The CDR3 runs 11 residues. CDR3 bases: TGTGCCAGCAGCCTCAGGGGGCCTTACACCTTC. This translates into CASSLRGPYTF.

The chain is built from TRBV7-2 and TRBJ2-3, with a weak D call TRBD2 (7 bases). This CDR3 is 19 amino acids long. Germline V gene lookup returns CDR1 SGHTA and CDR2 FQGNSA. The V end was cut by 5 bases, the J end by 1 base, with 25 bases between. The DNA of the CDR3 is TGTGCCAGCAGCCAACGGAGGGGGGTTGCGGGAGTGGGCACAGATACGCAGTATTTT. Translated, it gives CASSQRRGVAGVGTDTQYF.

This chain links TRBV28 with TRBJ2-2, with D possibly TRBD2 on 6 matching bases. This CDR3 contains 23 residues. The germline CDR1 and CDR2 sequences are MDHEN and SYDVKM. Trimming took 4 bases from V and 0 from J, leaving 33 bases between them. Here the CDR3 reads CASSSLHFGPGLIMSPNTGELFF. CDR3 nucleotides: TGTGCCAGCAGTTCTCTGCATTTCGGACCCGGACTAATTATGAGTCCGAACACCGGGGAGCTGTTTTTT.

The chain is built from TRBV19 and TRBJ2-6; D is unclear. The length of the CDR3 is 15 residues. V was clipped by 7 bases and J by 0 bases, with 10 bases between them. Germline values: CDR1 LNHDA, CDR2 SQIVND (reference sequence). The CDR3 DNA follows: TGTGCCAGTACCCTAGGCCACTCTGGGGCCAACGTCCTGACTTTC. Translating gives CASTLGHSGANVLTF. Looking up the rest from reference TRBV19 and TRBJ2-6 gives the full variable domain: DGGITQSPKYLFRKEGQNVTLSCEQNLNHDAMYWYRQDPGQGLRLIYYSQIVNDFQKGDIAEGYSVSREKKESFPLTVTSAQKNPTAFYLCASTLGHSGANVLTFGAGSRLTVL.

The chain uses TRBV19 and TRBJ1-2; no reliable D call. Trimming took off 1 base at V and 3 bases at J, with 6 bases between the two ends. Germline V gives CDR1 LNHDA, CDR2 SQIVND (reference sequence). The CDR3 is made up of 13 amino acids. The CDR3 DNA follows: TGTGCCAGTAGTATAGGCGGATACTATGGCTACACCTTC. Its protein is CASSIGGYYGYTF.

The J gene is TRBJ2-5, the V gene TRBV10-3; maybe TRBD2 (6 bases). Germline V CDR1 and CDR2: ENHRY, SYGVKD. Trimming pared 6 bases from V and 4 bases from J, leaving 6 bases between. The CDR3 runs 11 residues. DNA of the CDR3: TGTGCCATCAGGGGGGGAGAGACCCAGTACTTC. It yields the protein CAIRGGETQYF.

The J gene is TRBJ1-2, the V gene TRBV19; TRBD1 matches at 12 bases. Looked up from germline, CDR1 is LNHDA and CDR2 is SQIVND (reference sequence). Trimming took 7 bases from V and 5 from J; bases not matched to a gene: 8. CDR3 length equals 15 residues. CDR3: CASTAGTGGVYGYTF. Written as DNA, the CDR3 is TGTGCCAGTACCGCCGGGACAGGGGGCGTGTATGGCTACACCTTC.

V and J are TRBV11-2 and TRBJ2-7, with D possibly TRBD1 on 8 matching bases. Germline CDR1 reads SGHAT; CDR2 reads FQNNGV. The V gene lost 4 bases and the J gene lost 6 bases, with 16 bases spanning the gap. This CDR3 is 14 amino acids long. CDR3 in amino acids: CASSSQGAGAEQYF. As DNA, the CDR3 is TGTGCCAGCAGCTCTCAGGGGGCGGGGGCCGAGCAGTACTTC.

Comments on this clone: A junction boundary mismatches the germline segment, possibly from a read error. The chain carries TRBV27 and TRBJ1-5, with a weak D call TRBD1 (5 bases). The germline V gene has CDR1 MNHEY and CDR2 SMNVEV (reference sequence). CDR3 size: 12 residues. This CDR3 reads CASTQGFQPQHF. In DNA form, the CDR3 reads TGTGCGAGCACCCAGGGTTTTCAGCCCCAGCATTTT.

V usage is TRBV7-2 and J usage is TRBJ2-4; D gene unclear. With 2 bases removed from V and 6 bases from J, the gap between germline ends came to 8 bases. Germline assignment: CDR1 SGHTA and CDR2 FQGNSA. This CDR3 is built from 13 residues. The CDR3, as DNA: TGTGCCAGCAGCTTACAGCGAGTAAACATTCAGTACTTC. Residues: CASSLQRVNIQYF. Filled out from reference TRBV7-2 and TRBJ2-4, the complete variable domain reads GAGVSQSPSNKVTEKGKDVELRCDPISGHTALYWYRQSLGQGLEFLIYFQGNSAPDKSGLPSDRFSAERTGGSVSTLTIQRTQQEDSAVYLCASSLQRVNIQYFGAGTRLSVL.

This clone was recorded once. V gene TRBV2 combines with J gene TRBJ2-3, with 7 bases fitting TRBD2. The V and J ends lost 6 bases and 5 bases, in that order; junction bases with no gene match: 14. The germline CDR1 and CDR2 sequences are SNHLY and FYNNEI. The CDR3 is made up of 16 amino acids. The CDR3 region has the DNA TGTGCCAGCAGCGCCGTCGGGGGAGGGAGGGGAGATACGCAGTATTTT. Translation gives CASSAVGGGRGDTQYF.

The genes are TRBV28 and TRBJ2-5; tentatively, D is TRBD2 (5 bases). There are 16 residues in the CDR3. Germline V lookup: CDR1 MDHEN, CDR2 SYDVKM. Trimming pared 6 bases from V and 1 base from J, leaving 18 bases between. The chain's CDR3 is CASSGGGAVPQETQYF. The CDR3 nucleotides read TGTGCCAGCAGCGGAGGCGGAGCAGTTCCCCAAGAGACCCAGTACTTC.

V usage is TRBV5-1 and J usage is TRBJ2-5, with 7 bases lining up with TRBD2. V shed 3 bases and J 1 base; nucleotides not matched to a gene: 6. Germline V gene lookup returns CDR1 SGHRS and CDR2 YFSETQ. The CDR3 is made up of 15 amino acids. CDR3 protein: CASSWGGVGQETQYF. CDR3 sequence (DNA): TGCGCCAGCAGCTGGGGAGGGGTAGGCCAAGAGACCCAGTACTTC.